This entry lists 14 T cell receptor beta chains sequenced from one sample in a study of blood T cell repertoires in COVID-19. The table came from immunoSEQ multiplex PCR; TCRdb's copy has only in-frame clones and leaves some out. The sample records under 250,000 clones, more than 85% being singletons. The sequencing sample was made of peripheral blood. The receptors shown here come from a woman between 65 and 79 years old with active or convalescent COVID-19.

The rearrangement joins TRBV7-8 to TRBJ2-7; 7 nucleotides match TRBD1. This CDR3 is built from 16 residues. J was trimmed by 1 base and V by 5 bases; bases with no gene match: 11. Germline V gives CDR1 SGHVS, CDR2 FQNEAQ. The CDR3 sequence: CASSPALGTVSYEQYF. The CDR3 coding sequence is TGTGCCAGCAGCCCGGCGCTGGGGACAGTTTCCTACGAGCAGTACTTC.

CDR3 in amino acids: CATRQGAATSGDEQYF. In nucleotides, the CDR3 is TGCGCCACCAGGCAAGGCGCGGCTACCTCCGGGGACGAGCAGTACTTC. The V gene is TRBV5-1, the J gene TRBJ2-7, with D possibly being TRBD2 (5 bases). The CDR3 has 16 residues. Looked up from germline, CDR1 is SGHRS and CDR2 is YFSETQ. Trimming removed 9 bases from V and 5 bases from J, with 27 bases in between.

This clone is a singleton in its sample. The genes are TRBV6-1 and TRBJ1-2; the D gene is possibly TRBD1 (5 bases). The CDR3 loop spans 16 amino acids. Germline V gives CDR1 MNHNS, CDR2 SASEGT. The V gene lost 2 bases and the J gene lost 2 bases, with 15 bases spanning the gap. DNA for the CDR3: TGTGCCAGCAGTGAAAACCCCCAGGGTGTCAACTATGGCTACACCTTC. Translated: CASSENPQGVNYGYTF.

V is TRBV7-3 and J is TRBJ1-3; D is ambiguous. Trimming cost V 7 bases and J 2 bases, with 9 bases left between them. CDR1 is SGHTA and CDR2 is FQGTGA in the germline V gene. This CDR3 has 13 amino acids. CDR3 coding DNA: TGTGCCAGCACCCTGCAGGCTGGAAACACCATATATTTT. Protein sequence: CASTLQAGNTIYF. The variable domain in full, with the rest retrieved from reference TRBV7-3 and TRBJ1-3, is GAGVSQTPSNKVTEKGKYVELRCDPISGHTALYWYRQSLGQGPEFLIYFQGTGAADDSGLPNDRFFAVRPEGSVSTLKIQRTERGDSAVYLCASTLQAGNTIYFGEGSWLTVV.

CDR3 coding DNA: TGTGCCAGCAGCTTAGAGAGACCGGGATCTGGCTACACCTTC. Amino acids: CASSLERPGSGYTF. The chain joins TRBV7-9 to TRBJ1-2; D is ambiguous. Germline V gives CDR1 SEHNR, CDR2 FQNEAQ (reference sequence). Between the trimmed V and J ends, which lost 1 base and 7 bases, there was a span of 13 bases. CDR3 length equals 14 residues.

V gene TRBV9 combines with J gene TRBJ2-1; 9 bases match TRBD2. Germline CDR1 is SGDLS and CDR2 is YYNGEE. V lost 5 bases to trimming and J lost 6 bases; unmatched junction nucleotides: 12. The CDR3 length is 16 residues. The DNA for the CDR3 is TGTGCCAGCAGTGTTTTAGCGGGGGCGAACGTCAATGAGCAGTTCTTC. Translation: CASSVLAGANVNEQFF.

CDR3: CSVGGGDAGNTIYF. CDR3 bases: TGCAGCGTGGGAGGCGGCGACGCTGGAAACACCATATATTTT. The chain combines TRBV29-1 with TRBJ1-3; no clear D gene. CDR3 size: 14 residues. The V and J ends lost 6 bases and 2 bases respectively, with 14 bases between them. The germline gives CDR1 SQVTM, CDR2 ANQGSEA.

This clone was seen just once. The V and J genes are TRBV2 and TRBJ2-7; possibly TRBD2 for D (5 bases). Per the germline V gene, CDR1 is SNHLY and CDR2 is FYNNEI. The CDR3 totals 12 residues. Trimming pared 1 base from V and 7 bases from J, leaving 8 bases between. As DNA, the CDR3 is TGTGCCAGCAGTGAAGGCGGGTGGGAGCAGTACTTC. Translation: CASSEGGWEQYF.

This clone showed up just once. This rearrangement joins TRBV5-1 to TRBJ1-2; D is uncertain. The CDR3 is 13 residues long. With 4 bases removed from V and 7 bases from J, the gap between germline ends came to 14 bases. CDR1 and CDR2 (germline): SGHRS, YFSETQ. CDR3 sequence: CASSRRESAGYTF. CDR3 nucleotides: TGCGCCAGCAGCCGGCGGGAATCGGCTGGCTACACCTTC.

The chain joins TRBV9 to TRBJ2-7, with 11 bases identical to TRBD1. The CDR3 spans 19 residues. With V trimmed by 4 bases and J by 6 bases, 21 bases remained unmatched. Germline-derived CDR1 and CDR2 are SGDLS and YYNGEE. The CDR3 DNA sequence: TGTGCCAGCAGCCCCCCCCGGGACAGGGGGAGGGCTACTAACTCCGAGCAGTACTTC. Its translation: CASSPPRDRGRATNSEQYF.

V is TRBV6-2 or TRBV6-3 and J is TRBJ2-2; 12 positions match TRBD2. Germline-derived CDR1 and CDR2 are MNHEY and SVGEGT. This CDR3 is built from 15 residues. Germline trimming cut 5 bases from V and 4 bases from J; bases unmatched to any gene: 2. The CDR3 region has the DNA TGTGCCAGCAGTCTAGCGGGGGGGGGCACCGGGGAGCTGTTTTTT. Encoded protein: CASSLAGGGTGELFF.

The rearrangement joins TRBV7-6 to TRBJ1-4; maybe TRBD1 (6 bases). CDR1 is SGHVS and CDR2 is FNYEAQ in the germline V gene. V lost 1 base and J lost 0, with 6 bases in between. The CDR3 consists of 15 residues. CDR3 in DNA: TGTGCCAGCAGCTTAGGGACAGCAACTAATGAAAAACTGTTTTTT. Protein product: CASSLGTATNEKLFF.

On this clone itself: The sample holds other DNA sequences that translate to the same CDR3. The V gene is TRBV18, the J gene TRBJ1-4; 9 bases agree with TRBD1. The germline CDR1 and CDR2 sequences are KGHSH and LQKENI. The CDR3 is made up of 15 amino acids. The V and J ends lost 0 bases and 4 bases, in that order; junction bases with no gene match: 0. DNA of the CDR3: TGTGCCAGCTCACCACCGGGACAGGGTAATGAAAAACTGTTTTTT. This translates into CASSPPGQGNEKLFF.

This chain joins TRBV5-6 and TRBJ1-2; 9 bases map to TRBD1. The CDR3 length is 13 residues. The germline CDR1 and CDR2 sequences are SGHDT and YYEEEE. The J segment lost 8 bases and the V segment lost 4 bases, leaving 6 bases of the junction unmatched. Here the CDR3 reads CASSPWTGVGYTF. The CDR3 nucleotides are TGTGCCAGCAGCCCCTGGACAGGGGTCGGCTACACCTTC.